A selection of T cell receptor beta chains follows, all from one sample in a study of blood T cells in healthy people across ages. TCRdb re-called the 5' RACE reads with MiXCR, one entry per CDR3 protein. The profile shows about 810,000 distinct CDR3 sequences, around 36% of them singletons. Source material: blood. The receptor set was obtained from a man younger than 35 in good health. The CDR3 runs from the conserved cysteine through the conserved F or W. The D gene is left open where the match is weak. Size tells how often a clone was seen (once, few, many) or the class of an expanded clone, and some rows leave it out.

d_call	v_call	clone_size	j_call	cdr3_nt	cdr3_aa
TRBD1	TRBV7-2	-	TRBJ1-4	TGTGCCAGCAGCCCCGGGACCCAGGGGGGTGAAAAACTGTTTTTT	CASSPGTQGGEKLFF
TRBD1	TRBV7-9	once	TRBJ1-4	TGTGCCAGCAGCTTACAGGGGGCCCCGGATGAAAAACTGTTTTTT	CASSLQGAPDEKLFF
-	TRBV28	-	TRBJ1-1	TGTGCCAGCAGGCCTGGGGACACTCTGAACACTGAAGCTTTCTTT	CASRPGDTLNTEAFF
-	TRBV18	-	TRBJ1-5	TGTGCCAGCTCACCAACCCCGGGCCGGGATCAGCCCCAGCATTTT	CASSPTPGRDQPQHF
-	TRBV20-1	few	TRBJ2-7	TGCAGTGCTAGAGAGGGGCGGGTCAATGAGCAGTACTTC	CSAREGRVNEQYF
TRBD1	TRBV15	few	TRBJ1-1	TGTGCCACCAGCGGTAAGACAGGGGGTCTTACTGAAGCTTTCTTT	CATSGKTGGLTEAFF
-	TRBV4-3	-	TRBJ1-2	TGCGCCAGCAGCCGAGATTGGGCACAGGAGGTGGGTCGTGGCTACACCTTC	CASSRDWAQEVGRGYTF
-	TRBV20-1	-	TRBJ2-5	TGCAGTGAAAACGGGCAGTACTTC	CSENGQYF
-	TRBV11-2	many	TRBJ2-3	TGTGCCAGCAGCTTGGGCGCAGACACAGATACGCAGTATTTT	CASSLGADTDTQYF
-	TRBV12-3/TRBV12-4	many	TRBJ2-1	TGTGCCAGCAGGATCCTTGGCACCTTGGGCTCCTACAATGAGCAGTTCTTC	CASRILGTLGSYNEQFF
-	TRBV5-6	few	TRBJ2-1	TGTGCCAGCAGCGTGGACCCTTACAATGAGCAGTTCTTC	CASSVDPYNEQFF
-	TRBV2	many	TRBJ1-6	TGTGCCAGCAGTGGTCAGAGCAATTCACCCCTCCACTTT	CASSGQSNSPLHF
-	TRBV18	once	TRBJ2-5	TGTGCCAGCTCACAACAAGAGAGTCAGACCCAGTACTTC	CASSQQESQTQYF
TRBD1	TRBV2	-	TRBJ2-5	TGTGCCAGCGCTCAAGGGGACAGGGTGACCCAAGAGACCCAGTACTTC	CASAQGDRVTQETQYF
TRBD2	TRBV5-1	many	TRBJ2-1	TGCGCCAGCAGCTTGGCTTGGGAGGGGAACTACAATGAGCAGTTCTTC	CASSLAWEGNYNEQFF
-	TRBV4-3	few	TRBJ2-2	TGCGCCAGCAGCCAAGACGATAGAATCGGGGAGCTGTTTTTT	CASSQDDRIGELFF
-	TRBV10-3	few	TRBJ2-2	TGTGCCATCAGTGAGGGCCGGGACACCGGGGAGCTGTTTTTT	CAISEGRDTGELFF
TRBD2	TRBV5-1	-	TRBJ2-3	TGCGCCAGCACCCCGATAGCGGGAGCCACAGATACGCAGTATTTT	CASTPIAGATDTQYF
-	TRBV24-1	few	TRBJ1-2	TGTGCCACCAGTGATTTCGCAGGCGACGGCTACACCTTC	CATSDFAGDGYTF
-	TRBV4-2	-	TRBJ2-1	TGTGCCAGCAGCTTAGTACCGGTGAATGAGCAGTTCTTC	CASSLVPVNEQFF
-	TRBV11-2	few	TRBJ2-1	TGTGCCAGCAGCTACCCCCTAGGGGCTAGGCACAATGAGCAGTTCTTC	CASSYPLGARHNEQFF
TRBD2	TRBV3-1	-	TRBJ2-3	TGTGCCAGCAGCCCAATAGCGGGGGGTTTAGATACGCAGTATTTT	CASSPIAGGLDTQYF
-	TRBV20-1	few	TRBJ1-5	TGCAGTGCTGACGGGGGGCCTGGGGATAGCAATCAGCCCCAGCATTTT	CSADGGPGDSNQPQHF
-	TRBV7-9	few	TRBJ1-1	TGTGCCAGCAGCCCACCACCATGGGGGGCTGAAGCTTTCTTT	CASSPPPWGAEAFF
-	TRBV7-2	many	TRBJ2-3	TGTGCCAGCAGCCCTGGCCCGGCTAGCACAGATACGCAGTATTTT	CASSPGPASTDTQYF
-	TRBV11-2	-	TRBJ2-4	TGTGCCAGCAGCGAGGATGAACTGCAACTAGCCAAAAACATTCAGTACTTC	CASSEDELQLAKNIQYF
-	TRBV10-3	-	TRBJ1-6	TGTGCCTCTGCCCGGGGGGCTAATTCACCCCTCCACTTT	CASARGANSPLHF
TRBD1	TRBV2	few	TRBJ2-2	TGTGCCAGCAGGATGACAGGGGACACCGGGGAGCTGTTTTTT	CASRMTGDTGELFF
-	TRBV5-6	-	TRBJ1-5	TGTGCCAGCAGCTTGGGACTGCATAATCAGCCCCAGCATTTT	CASSLGLHNQPQHF
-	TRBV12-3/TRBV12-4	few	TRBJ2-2	TGTGCCAGCAGAAAGGGTGCAGAACAAGGGGAGCTGTTTTTT	CASRKGAEQGELFF
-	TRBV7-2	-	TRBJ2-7	TGTGCCAGCAGCCAGCAGTACCCTATCTACGAGCAGTACTTC	CASSQQYPIYEQYF
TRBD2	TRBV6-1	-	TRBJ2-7	TGTGCCAGCAGTGTTTTAGCGGGGGTCTACGAGCAGTACTTC	CASSVLAGVYEQYF
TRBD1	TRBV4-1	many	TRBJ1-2	TGCGCCAGCAGCCAAGATAGCAGGGGGTATGGCTACACCTTC	CASSQDSRGYGYTF
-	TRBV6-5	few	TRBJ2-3	TGTGCCAGCAGCCGAGGGAGGAACGAGAGGACAGATACGCAGTATTTT	CASSRGRNERTDTQYF
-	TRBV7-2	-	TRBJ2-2	TGTGCCAGCAGCTTTCCTAGCCTGGGCGGGGAGCTGTTTTTT	CASSFPSLGGELFF
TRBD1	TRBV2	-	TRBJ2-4	TGTGCCAGCAGTCGGGGCAGGACAGGGGGACGGAACATTCAGTACTTC	CASSRGRTGGRNIQYF
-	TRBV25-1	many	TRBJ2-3	TGTGCCAGCAGTGAATTTTTCAGGGGGGAAGCAGATACGCAGTATTTT	CASSEFFRGEADTQYF
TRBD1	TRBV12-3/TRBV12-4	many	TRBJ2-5	TGTGCCAGCAGTGACACAGGGGGCGGTGAGACCCAGTACTTC	CASSDTGGGETQYF
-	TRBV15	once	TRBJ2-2	TGTGCCACCAGCAGAGATCGGGGGAGCCCTCGCACCGGGGAGCTGTTTTTT	CATSRDRGSPRTGELFF
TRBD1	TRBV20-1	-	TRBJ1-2	TGCAGTGCTAGAACTGGGACAGGGGAAGGCTACACCTTC	CSARTGTGEGYTF
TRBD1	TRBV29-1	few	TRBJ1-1	TGCAGCGTGGCGACAGGGGGAACTTTCTTT	CSVATGGTFF
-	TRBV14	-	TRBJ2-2	TGTGCCAGCAGCCCCCACTTCGGCCCCGGGGAGCTGTTTTTT	CASSPHFGPGELFF
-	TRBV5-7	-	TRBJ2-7	TGTGCCCGCAGCCGGGTCGGAGGTTGGGAGCAGTACTTC	CARSRVGGWEQYF
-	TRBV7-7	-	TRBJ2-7	TGTGCCAGCAGCTCAGAGCAGGGGATCTTTTACGAGCAGTACTTC	CASSSEQGIFYEQYF
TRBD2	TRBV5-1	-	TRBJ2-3	TGCGCCAGCAGCACAGCTAGCGGCCGCACAGATACGCAGTATTTT	CASSTASGRTDTQYF
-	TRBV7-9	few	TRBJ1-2	TGTGCCAGCAGCCCCGATGTGGACTATGGCTGCACCTTC	CASSPDVDYGCTF
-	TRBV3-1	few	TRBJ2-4	TGTGCCAGCAGCCGCGGGACAAACTTAGCCAAAAACATTCAGTACTTC	CASSRGTNLAKNIQYF
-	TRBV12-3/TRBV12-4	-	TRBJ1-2	TGTGCCAGCAACAATGCTAACTATGGCTACACCTTC	CASNNANYGYTF
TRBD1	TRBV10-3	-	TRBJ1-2	TGTGCCATCAGCGGGACAGGGGAAGGATATGGCTACACCTTC	CAISGTGEGYGYTF
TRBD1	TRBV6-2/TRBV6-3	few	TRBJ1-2	TGTGCCAGCAGTTACCCGACAGGGGGTCAAGGTGGCTACACCTTC	CASSYPTGGQGGYTF